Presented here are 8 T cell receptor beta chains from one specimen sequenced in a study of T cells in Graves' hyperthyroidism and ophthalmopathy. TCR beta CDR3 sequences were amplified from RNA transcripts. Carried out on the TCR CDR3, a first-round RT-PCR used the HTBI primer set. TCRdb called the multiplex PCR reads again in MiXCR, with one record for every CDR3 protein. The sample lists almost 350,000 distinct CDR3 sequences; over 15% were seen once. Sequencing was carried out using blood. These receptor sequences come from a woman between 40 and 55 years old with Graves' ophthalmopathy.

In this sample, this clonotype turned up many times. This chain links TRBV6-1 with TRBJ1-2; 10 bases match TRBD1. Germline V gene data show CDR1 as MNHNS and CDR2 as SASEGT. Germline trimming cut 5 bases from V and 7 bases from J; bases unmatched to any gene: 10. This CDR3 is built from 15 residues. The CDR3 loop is CASSLSGRDRGGYTF. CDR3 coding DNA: TGTGCCAGCAGTCTATCAGGGAGGGACAGGGGTGGCTACACCTTC.

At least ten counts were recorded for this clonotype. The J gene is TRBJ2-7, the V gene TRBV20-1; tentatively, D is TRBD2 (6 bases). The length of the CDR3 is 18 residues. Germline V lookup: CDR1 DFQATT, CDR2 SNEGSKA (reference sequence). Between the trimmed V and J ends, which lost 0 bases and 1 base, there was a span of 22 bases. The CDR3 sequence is CSARDQGRTSGLSYEQYF. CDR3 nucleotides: TGCAGTGCTAGAGATCAGGGCCGGACGAGCGGGTTGTCCTACGAGCAGTACTTC.

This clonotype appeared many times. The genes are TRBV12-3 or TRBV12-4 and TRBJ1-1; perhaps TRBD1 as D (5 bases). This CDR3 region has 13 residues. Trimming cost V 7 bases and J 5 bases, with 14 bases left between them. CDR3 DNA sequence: TGTGCCAGCACCCCGGGACGTACTACTGAAGCTTTCTTT. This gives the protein CASTPGRTTEAFF.

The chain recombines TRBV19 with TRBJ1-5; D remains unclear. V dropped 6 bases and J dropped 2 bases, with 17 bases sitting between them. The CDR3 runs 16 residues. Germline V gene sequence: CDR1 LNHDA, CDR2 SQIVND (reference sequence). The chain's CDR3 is CASSIPGWAGNQPQHF. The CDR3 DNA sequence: TGTGCCAGTAGCATACCTGGGTGGGCGGGCAATCAGCCCCAGCATTTT.

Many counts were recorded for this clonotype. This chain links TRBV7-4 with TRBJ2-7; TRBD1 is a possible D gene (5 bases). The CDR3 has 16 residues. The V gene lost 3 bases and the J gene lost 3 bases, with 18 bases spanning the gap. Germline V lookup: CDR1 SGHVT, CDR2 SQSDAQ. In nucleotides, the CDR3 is TGTGCCAGCAGCTTTCGGGTAGGCAGGGTCGGCTACGAGCAGTACTTC. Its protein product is CASSFRVGRVGYEQYF.

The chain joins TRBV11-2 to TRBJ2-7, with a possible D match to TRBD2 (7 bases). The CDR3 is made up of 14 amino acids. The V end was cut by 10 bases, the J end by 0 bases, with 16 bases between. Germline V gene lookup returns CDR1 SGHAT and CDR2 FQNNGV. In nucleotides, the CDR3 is TGTGCCACAGAATGGGGGGGCTCCTCCTACGAGCAGTACTTC. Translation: CATEWGGSSYEQYF.

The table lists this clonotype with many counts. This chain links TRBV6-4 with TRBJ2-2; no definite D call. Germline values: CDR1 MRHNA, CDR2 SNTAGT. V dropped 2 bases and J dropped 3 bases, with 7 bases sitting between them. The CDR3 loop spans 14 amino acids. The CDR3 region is CASSDGVDTGELFF. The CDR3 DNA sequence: TGTGCCAGCAGTGACGGGGTGGACACCGGGGAGCTGTTTTTT.

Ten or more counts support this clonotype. The CDR3 here is CASSTNRGVTEAFF. In DNA, the CDR3 is TGTGCCAGCAGTACAAACAGGGGGGTGACTGAAGCTTTCTTT. The genes are TRBV6-1 and TRBJ1-1, with TRBD1 identical over 8 bases. Per the germline V gene, CDR1 is MNHNS and CDR2 is SASEGT. Trimming took 5 bases from V and 5 from J; bases not matched to a gene: 7. The CDR3 consists of 14 residues.